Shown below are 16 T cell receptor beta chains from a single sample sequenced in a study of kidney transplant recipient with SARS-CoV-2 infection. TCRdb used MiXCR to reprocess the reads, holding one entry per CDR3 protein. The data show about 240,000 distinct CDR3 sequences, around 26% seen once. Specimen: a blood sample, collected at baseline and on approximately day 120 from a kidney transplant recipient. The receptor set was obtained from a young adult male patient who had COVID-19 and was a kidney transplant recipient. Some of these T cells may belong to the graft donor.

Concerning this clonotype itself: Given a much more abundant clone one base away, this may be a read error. CDR3 bases: TGTGCCAGCAGCCCAACTTACGATCTCGGAAAGGCCTATGGCTACACCTTC. It encodes CASSPTYDLGKAYGYTF. The V and J genes are TRBV11-3 and TRBJ1-2; no reliable D call. Germline V gives CDR1 SGHNT, CDR2 YENEEA. CDR3 size: 17 residues. V lost 5 bases to trimming and J lost 4 bases, with 23 bases between them.

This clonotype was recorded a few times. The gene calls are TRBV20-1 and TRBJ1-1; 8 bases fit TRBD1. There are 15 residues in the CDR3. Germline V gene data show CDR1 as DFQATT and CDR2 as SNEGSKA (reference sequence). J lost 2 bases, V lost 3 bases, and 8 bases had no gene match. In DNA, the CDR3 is TGCAGTGCTAGTTCTCGAGACAGGGGAAACACTGAAGCTTTCTTT. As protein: CSASSRDRGNTEAFF.

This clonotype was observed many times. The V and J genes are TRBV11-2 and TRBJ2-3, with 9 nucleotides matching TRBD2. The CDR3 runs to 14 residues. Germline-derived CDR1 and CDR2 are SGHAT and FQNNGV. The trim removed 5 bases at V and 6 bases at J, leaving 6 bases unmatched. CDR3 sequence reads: CASSPLAGMDTQYF. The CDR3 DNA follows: TGTGCCAGCAGCCCCCTAGCGGGAATGGATACGCAGTATTTT.

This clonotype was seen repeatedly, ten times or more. The DNA of the CDR3 is TGCAGTGCTTCTTCTGTCGATACGCAGTATTTT. Its translation: CSASSVDTQYF. The chain recombines TRBV20-1 with TRBJ2-3; no reliable D call. Trimming pared 5 bases from V and 6 bases from J, leaving 9 bases between. This CDR3 region has 11 residues. Germline V gene data show CDR1 as DFQATT and CDR2 as SNEGSKA (reference sequence).

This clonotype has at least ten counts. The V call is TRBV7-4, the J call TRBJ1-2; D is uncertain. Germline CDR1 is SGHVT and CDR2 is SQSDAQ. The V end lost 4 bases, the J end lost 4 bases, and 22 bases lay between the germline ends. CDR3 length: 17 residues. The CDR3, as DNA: TGTGCCAGCAGCTGCTTTACTTCAGCTCGAAAGACCTATGGCTACACCTTC. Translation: CASSCFTSARKTYGYTF.

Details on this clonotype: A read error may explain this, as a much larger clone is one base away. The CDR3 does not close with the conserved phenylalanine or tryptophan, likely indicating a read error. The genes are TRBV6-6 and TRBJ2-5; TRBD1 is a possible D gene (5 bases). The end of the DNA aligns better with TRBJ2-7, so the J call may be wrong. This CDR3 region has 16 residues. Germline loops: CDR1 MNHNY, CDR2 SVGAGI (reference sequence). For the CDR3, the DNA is TGTGCCAGCAGTTACTCTGAAGGGCAGGGTTACTACGAGCAGTACATC. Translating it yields CASSYSEGQGYYEQYI.

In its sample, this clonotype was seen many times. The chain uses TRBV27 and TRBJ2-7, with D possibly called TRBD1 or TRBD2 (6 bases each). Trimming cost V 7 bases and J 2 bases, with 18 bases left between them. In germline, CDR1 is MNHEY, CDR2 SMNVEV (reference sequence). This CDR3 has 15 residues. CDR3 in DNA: TGTGCCAGCACCCCTACAGGGAGGATCACCTACGAGCAGTACTTC. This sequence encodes CASTPTGRITYEQYF.

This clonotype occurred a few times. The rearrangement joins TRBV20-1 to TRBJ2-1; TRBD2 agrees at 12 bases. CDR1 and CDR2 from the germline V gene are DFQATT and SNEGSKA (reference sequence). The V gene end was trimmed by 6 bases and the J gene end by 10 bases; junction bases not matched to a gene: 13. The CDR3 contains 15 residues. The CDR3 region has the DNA TGCAGTGCGACGGGACTAGCGGGTGGATTCGGGGAGCAGTTCTTC. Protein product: CSATGLAGGFGEQFF.

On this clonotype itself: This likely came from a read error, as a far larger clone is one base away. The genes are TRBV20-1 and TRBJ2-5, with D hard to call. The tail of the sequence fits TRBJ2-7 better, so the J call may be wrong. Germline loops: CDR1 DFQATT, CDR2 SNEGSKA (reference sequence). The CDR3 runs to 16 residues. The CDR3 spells CSARDVVAAPPSEQYF. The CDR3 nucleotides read TGCAGTGCTAGAGATGTCGTTGCGGCCCCTCCATCCGAGCAGTACTTC.

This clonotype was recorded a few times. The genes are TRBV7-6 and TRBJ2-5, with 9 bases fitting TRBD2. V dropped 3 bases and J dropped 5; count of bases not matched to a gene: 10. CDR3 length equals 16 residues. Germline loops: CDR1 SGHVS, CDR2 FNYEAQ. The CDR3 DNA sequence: TGTGCCAGCAGCTTTGGAGTAGCGGGAGATGTTGAGACCCAGTACTTC. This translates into CASSFGVAGDVETQYF. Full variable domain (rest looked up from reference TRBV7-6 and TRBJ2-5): GAGVSQSPRYKVTKRGQDVALRCDPISGHVSLYWYRQALGQGPEFLTYFNYEAQQDKSGLPNDRFSAERPEGSISTLTIQRTEQRDSAMYRCASSFGVAGDVETQYFGPGTRLLVL.

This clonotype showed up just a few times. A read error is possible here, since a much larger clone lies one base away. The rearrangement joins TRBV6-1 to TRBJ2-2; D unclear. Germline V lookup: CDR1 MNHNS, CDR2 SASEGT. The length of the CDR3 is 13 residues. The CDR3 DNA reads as TGTGCCAGCGGTGAAAGAGGTGCCGGGGAGCTGTTTTTT. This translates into CASGERGAGELFF.

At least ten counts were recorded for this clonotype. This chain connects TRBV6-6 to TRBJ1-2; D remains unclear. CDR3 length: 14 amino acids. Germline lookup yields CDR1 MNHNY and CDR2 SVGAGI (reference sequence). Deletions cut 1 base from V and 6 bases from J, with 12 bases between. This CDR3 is CASSYWPPEDGYTF. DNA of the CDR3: TGTGCCAGCAGTTACTGGCCACCCGAGGATGGCTACACCTTC.

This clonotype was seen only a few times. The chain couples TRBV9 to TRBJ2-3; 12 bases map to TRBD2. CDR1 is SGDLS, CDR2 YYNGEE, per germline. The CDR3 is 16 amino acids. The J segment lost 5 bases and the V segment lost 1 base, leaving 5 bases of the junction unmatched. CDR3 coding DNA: TGTGCCAGCAGCGTAAACCTAGCGGGGGGGGTAGATACGCAGTATTTT. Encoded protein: CASSVNLAGGVDTQYF.

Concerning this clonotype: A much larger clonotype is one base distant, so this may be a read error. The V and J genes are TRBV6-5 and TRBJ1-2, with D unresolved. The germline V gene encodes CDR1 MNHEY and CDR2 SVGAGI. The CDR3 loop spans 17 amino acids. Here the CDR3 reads CASSSDLGGRKTYGHTF. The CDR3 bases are TGTGCCAGCAGTTCGGACTTAGGTGGGAGAAAGACCTATGGCCACACCTTC.

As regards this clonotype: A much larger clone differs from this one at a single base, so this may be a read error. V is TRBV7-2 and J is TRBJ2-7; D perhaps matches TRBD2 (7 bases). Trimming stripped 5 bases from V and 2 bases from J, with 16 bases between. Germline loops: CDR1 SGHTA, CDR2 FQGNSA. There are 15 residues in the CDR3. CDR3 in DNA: TGTGCCAGCAGCCGTGAGGGGGGGGGCCCCTACGAGCAGTACTTC. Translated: CASSREGGGPYEQYF. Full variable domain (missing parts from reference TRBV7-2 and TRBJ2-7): GAGVSQSPSNKVTEKGKDVELRCDPISGHTALYWYRQSLGQGLEFLIYFQGNSAPDKSGLPSDRFSAERTGGSVSTLTIQRTQQEDSAVYLCASSREGGGPYEQYFGPGTRLTVT.

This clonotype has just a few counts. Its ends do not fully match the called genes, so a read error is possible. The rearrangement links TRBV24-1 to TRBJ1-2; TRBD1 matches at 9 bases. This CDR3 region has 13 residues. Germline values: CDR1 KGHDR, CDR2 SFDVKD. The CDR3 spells CVTSLTGGHGYTF. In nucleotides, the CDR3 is TGTGTCACCAGTCTCACAGGGGGCCATGGCTACACCTTC.